The rows below give T cell receptor beta chains drawn from one sample of a study of OX40 agonist ivuxolimab in advanced cancers. Assay used: immunoSEQ multiplex PCR; TCRdb lists only in-frame clones, some missing. The sample has around 72,000 clones; 75% to 90% are singletons. This material consisted of CD4+ or CD8+ T cells sorted from blood, taken in a trial of the OX40 agonist ivuxolimab. These receptors all stem from an adult with an advanced solid tumor such as melanoma, head and neck, liver or kidney cancer. Both conserved end residues are part of each CDR3. The D gene is left open where the match is weak. Not every row has a clone size; where given, it reads once, few, many or a size class.

D	V	size	J	DNA	CDR3
TRBD1	TRBV9	once	TRBJ2-3	TGTGCCAGCAGCGGAGGACAGGGAAGAGATACGCAGTATTTT	CASSGGQGRDTQYF
-	TRBV5-1	-	TRBJ2-2	TGCGCCAGCAGCTTGGCAGGGTTTGGAAACACCGGGGAGCTGTTTTTT	CASSLAGFGNTGELFF
-	TRBV5-1	-	TRBJ1-3	TGCGCCAGCACCTCGAATCCTACTGGAAACACCATATATTTT	CASTSNPTGNTIYF
-	TRBV21-1	-	TRBJ1-2	TGTCCCGCTGTAGGAACATTGATAATTGGCTACACCTTC	CPAVGTLIIGYTF
-	TRBV5-1	-	TRBJ2-5	TGCGCCAGCTCGGAGGGGGATGGTGAGACCCAGTACTTC	CASSEGDGETQYF
-	TRBV15	-	TRBJ2-7	TGTGCCACCAGCAGAGATTCGTGGGACTACGAGCAGTACTTC	CATSRDSWDYEQYF
-	TRBV11-2	-	TRBJ2-1	TGTGCCAGCAGCTTAACGAGGCTCTACAATGAGCAGTTCTTC	CASSLTRLYNEQFF
-	TRBV2	-	TRBJ2-5	TGTGCCAGCACTGGGGCACAAGAGACCCAGTACTTC	CASTGAQETQYF
-	TRBV5-4	once	TRBJ1-6	TGTGCCAGCAGCTTGGCGAGCGGGAGAGTAAATTCACCCCTCCACTTT	CASSLASGRVNSPLHF
-	TRBV6-1	-	TRBJ1-6	TGTGCCAGCCAAACAAGCGCTAATTCACCCCTCCACTTT	CASQTSANSPLHF
-	TRBV6-1	-	TRBJ1-1	TGTGCCAGCAGTATCAAGGGGAACACTGAAGCTTTCTTT	CASSIKGNTEAFF
-	TRBV7-9	-	TRBJ1-6	TGTGCCAGCAGCCCTCAGGGCTATAATTCACCCCTCCACTTT	CASSPQGYNSPLHF
-	TRBV29-1	-	TRBJ1-5	TGCAGCGTTGAGTTAGGAGGTGGGTCCCAGCATTTT	CSVELGGGSQHF
-	TRBV5-4	-	TRBJ1-5	TGTGCCAGCAGCTTGGCCCTGGACAGCCTGCTTCAGCCCCAGCATTTT	CASSLALDSLLQPQHF
-	TRBV5-1	-	TRBJ2-7	TGCGCCAGCAGCTTGATCACAGGGCCGGCGGGCGAGCAGTACTTC	CASSLITGPAGEQYF
-	TRBV5-4	once	TRBJ1-1	TGTGCCAGCGCCCTGGGGGGGGAGAACACTGAAGCTTTCTTT	CASALGGENTEAFF
-	TRBV10-3	-	TRBJ1-1	TGTGCCATCACCGACCAGTCGGGGAGCACTGAAGCTTTCTTT	CAITDQSGSTEAFF
TRBD1	TRBV5-4	-	TRBJ2-7	TGTGCCAGCGGACAGGGCGAGCAGTACTTC	CASGQGEQYF
-	TRBV5-6	-	TRBJ2-3	TGTGCCAGCGGGGCGACAGTTACTAGCACAGATACGCAGTATTTT	CASGATVTSTDTQYF
TRBD2	TRBV5-1	-	TRBJ2-7	TGCGCCAGCAGCCCACGGGGGGACCACGAGCAGTACTTC	CASSPRGDHEQYF
-	TRBV7-6	few	TRBJ2-5	TGTGCCAGCAGTTCCCTTGTGGGGGAAGAGACCCAGTACTTC	CASSSLVGEETQYF
-	TRBV5-6	-	TRBJ2-3	TGTGCCAGCAGCTCTATCCGAACTCTTGCGACAGATACGCAGTATTTT	CASSSIRTLATDTQYF
-	TRBV2	-	TRBJ2-2	TGTGCCAGCAGCCGTCGGGACACCGGGGAGCTGTTTTTT	CASSRRDTGELFF
TRBD1	TRBV25-1	-	TRBJ2-2	TGTGCCAGCAGTGAGCCACAGGGGGCGCGGGGCACCGGGGAGCTGTTTTTT	CASSEPQGARGTGELFF